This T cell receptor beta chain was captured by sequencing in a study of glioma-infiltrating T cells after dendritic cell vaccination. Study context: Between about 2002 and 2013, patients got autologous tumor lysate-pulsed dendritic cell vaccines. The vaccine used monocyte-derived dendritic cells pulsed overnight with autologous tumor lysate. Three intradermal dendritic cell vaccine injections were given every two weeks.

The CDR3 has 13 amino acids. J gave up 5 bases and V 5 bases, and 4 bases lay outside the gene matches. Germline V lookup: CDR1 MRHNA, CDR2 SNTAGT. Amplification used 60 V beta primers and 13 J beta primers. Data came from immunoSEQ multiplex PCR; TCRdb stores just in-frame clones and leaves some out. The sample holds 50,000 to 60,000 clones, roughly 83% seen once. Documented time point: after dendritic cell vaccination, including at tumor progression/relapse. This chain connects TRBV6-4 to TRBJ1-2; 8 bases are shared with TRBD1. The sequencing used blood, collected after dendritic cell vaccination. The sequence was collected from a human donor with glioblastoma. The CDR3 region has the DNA TGTGCCAGCAGTCCGAACAGGGGGTATGGCTACACCTTC. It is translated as CASSPNRGYGYTF.